The 21 T cell receptor beta chains below come from one sample, sequenced in a study of brain T cells in children with intractable seizures. Produced via immunoSEQ multiplex PCR; TCRdb's table is partial and in-frame only. The sample includes tens of thousands of clones, about 92% of them seen just once. Sequences were derived from peripheral blood, sampled at surgery. The receptor source for this set is a boy less than two years old with tuberous sclerosis and intractable seizures.

The chain is built from TRBV7-9 and TRBJ2-1, with TRBD2 matching 8 bases. The ends lost 5 bases at V and 7 bases at J; junction bases unmatched: 10. Looked up from germline, CDR1 is SEHNR and CDR2 is FQNEAQ (reference sequence). The CDR3 covers 15 residues. In DNA, the CDR3 is TGTGCCAGCAGCCCCTTCTGGCGGGAGGAAAATGAGCAGTTCTTC. It specifies CASSPFWREENEQFF.

The chain uses TRBV5-1 and TRBJ2-2; D perhaps matches TRBD1 (6 bases). CDR1 SGHRS and CDR2 YFSETQ come from the germline V gene. V was pared by 2 bases and J by 4 bases, with 12 bases between. The CDR3 totals 15 residues. This chain's CDR3 is CASSLDRTITGELFF. Here the CDR3 DNA reads TGCGCCAGCAGCTTAGACAGGACGATCACCGGGGAGCTGTTTTTT.

The chain carries TRBV7-3 and TRBJ2-3; the D gene is possibly TRBD2 (6 bases). V lost 1 base and J 2 bases, leaving 10 bases between the germline ends. Germline CDR1 is SGHTA and CDR2 is FQGTGA. CDR3 size: 15 residues. The CDR3 nucleotides read TGTGCCAGCAGCTTAAGGCTAGCGCCCACAGATACGCAGTATTTT. It specifies CASSLRLAPTDTQYF.

The CDR3 protein is CASSPAGTGTYGYTF. The CDR3, as DNA: TGTGCCAGTAGCCCGGCCGGGACAGGGACCTATGGCTACACCTTC. The chain joins TRBV19 to TRBJ1-2; TRBD1 matches 9 bases. The CDR3 spans 15 residues. V lost 6 bases, J lost 4 bases, and 9 bases stayed unmatched. Looked up from germline, CDR1 is LNHDA and CDR2 is SQIVND (reference sequence). Filled out from reference TRBV19 and TRBJ1-2, the complete variable domain reads DGGITQSPKYLFRKEGQNVTLSCEQNLNHDAMYWYRQDPGQGLRLIYYSQIVNDFQKGDIAEGYSVSREKKESFPLTVTSAQKNPTAFYLCASSPAGTGTYGYTFGSGTRLTVV.

The V gene is TRBV6-5, the J gene TRBJ2-7; a possible D gene is TRBD2 (6 bases). Deletions cut 4 bases from V and 0 bases from J, with 10 bases between. CDR1 and CDR2 from the germline V gene are MNHEY and SVGAGI. CDR3 length: 14 residues. CDR3 protein: CASSWDSSSYEQYF. CDR3 DNA: TGTGCCAGCAGTTGGGACTCGAGCTCCTACGAGCAGTACTTC.

J is TRBJ2-5 and V is TRBV7-2; 9 bases fit TRBD2. V dropped 8 bases and J dropped 5; count of bases not matched to a gene: 9. CDR3 length: 14 residues. CDR1 and CDR2 from the germline V gene are SGHTA and FQGNSA. This CDR3 is CASRLAGGPETQYF. CDR3 in DNA: TGTGCCAGCCGGCTGGCGGGGGGGCCGGAGACCCAGTACTTC.

The V gene is TRBV3-1 (or the pseudogene TRBV3-2), the J gene TRBJ1-3; the D is unclear. Trimming removed 1 base at V and 4 bases at J, with 2 bases between. Looked up from germline, CDR1 is LGHDT and CDR2 is YNNKEL (reference sequence). The CDR3 contains 12 residues. CDR3 protein: CASSQVGNTIYF. The CDR3 DNA reads TGTGCCAGCAGCCAAGTAGGAAACACCATATATTTT.

In this sample, this clone turned up once. The J gene is TRBJ2-2, the V gene TRBV3-1 (or the pseudogene TRBV3-2), with TRBD2 as a possible D gene (7 bases). V gave up 3 bases and J gave up 5 bases, with 16 bases separating them. CDR3 length: 16 amino acids. From germline, CDR1 is LGHDT and CDR2 YNNKEL (reference sequence). The CDR3 DNA follows: TGTGCCAGCAGCCATCACCGGGGGGCGAGGACCGGGGAGCTGTTTTTT. This codes for CASSHHRGARTGELFF.

V and J are TRBV7-9 and TRBJ1-2; 7 bases are shared with TRBD1. There are 18 residues in the CDR3. V shed 5 bases and J 1 base; nucleotides not matched to a gene: 16. Germline V gives CDR1 SEHNR, CDR2 FQNEAQ (reference sequence). CDR3 residues: CASSSLGLRDSFNYGYTF. The DNA for the CDR3 is TGTGCCAGCAGCAGCCTTGGCCTCCGGGACAGCTTTAACTATGGCTACACCTTC.

Regarding this clone: Other DNA sequences in the same sample also yield this CDR3. The chain recombines TRBV6-4 with TRBJ2-3; TRBD1 agrees at 9 bases. This CDR3 is 15 amino acids long. Trimming removed 0 bases from V and 4 bases from J; junction bases left unmatched: 2. CDR1 is MRHNA, CDR2 SNTAGT, per germline. The CDR3 DNA is TGTGCCAGCAGTGACTCAACAGGGGGCGCAGATACGCAGTATTTT. It is translated as CASSDSTGGADTQYF.

The chain couples TRBV5-6 to TRBJ2-1; 10 bases are a match to TRBD2. Trimming cost V 3 bases and J 4 bases; bases outside gene matches: 4. The CDR3 spans 15 residues. Germline V CDR1 and CDR2: SGHDT, YYEEEE. CDR3 sequence reads: CASSYGTSVYNEQFF. For the CDR3, the DNA is TGTGCCAGCAGCTACGGGACTAGCGTTTACAATGAGCAGTTCTTC. The whole variable domain, filled in from reference TRBV5-6 and TRBJ2-1, reads DAGVTQSPTHLIKTRGQQVTLRCSPKSGHDTVSWYQQALGQGPQFIFQYYEEEERQRGNFPDRFSGHQFPNYSSELNVNALLLGDSALYLCASSYGTSVYNEQFFGPGTRLTVL.

The chain is built from TRBV29-1 and TRBJ1-4; no clear D gene. The CDR3 length is 13 residues. Deletions cut 5 bases from V and 6 bases from J, with 13 bases between. Germline CDR1 and CDR2: SQVTM and ANQGSEA. This chain's CDR3 is CSVLGYGYEKLFF. DNA for the CDR3: TGCAGCGTTCTAGGGTATGGTTATGAAAAACTGTTTTTT.

CDR3 in amino acids: CASSFLNRGNTEAFF. The DNA for the CDR3 is TGTGCCAGCAGCTTTTTGAACAGGGGGAACACTGAAGCTTTCTTT. The gene calls are TRBV5-4 and TRBJ1-1, with TRBD1 matching over 7 bases. The CDR3 extends over 15 amino acids. The ends lost 2 bases at V and 1 base at J; junction bases unmatched: 5. Germline values: CDR1 SGHNT, CDR2 YYREEE (reference sequence).

This clone appeared a single time. The chain links TRBV27 to TRBJ2-3; D is ambiguous. Germline CDR1 reads MNHEY; CDR2 reads SMNVEV (reference sequence). The CDR3 is made up of 14 amino acids. Trimming stripped 4 bases from V and 1 base from J, with 9 bases between. The CDR3 here is CASSWSVGTDTQYF. Here the CDR3 DNA reads TGTGCCAGCAGTTGGTCTGTTGGCACAGATACGCAGTATTTT.

This sequence joins TRBV28 and TRBJ2-3, with D maybe TRBD1 (6 bases). V was pared by 2 bases and J by 3 bases, with 15 bases between. Germline-derived CDR1 and CDR2 are MDHEN and SYDVKM. The CDR3 runs to 16 residues. The CDR3 nucleotides read TGTGCCAGCAGTTTAACAGGGATAAGTCGGACAGATACGCAGTATTTT. Its protein product is CASSLTGISRTDTQYF.

The rearrangement links TRBV10-1 to TRBJ1-5; TRBD1 might be the D (5 bases). CDR3 size: 14 residues. V lost 3 bases to trimming and J lost 6 bases, with 12 bases between them. Per germline, CDR1 WNHNN and CDR2 SYGVQD (reference sequence). The CDR3 region is CASSDREFGQPQHF. CDR3 nucleotide sequence: TGCGCCAGCAGTGACAGGGAATTCGGTCAGCCCCAGCATTTT.

The chain has TRBV9 and TRBJ1-1; 7 bases are a match to TRBD1. This CDR3 comprises 15 residues. Germline V CDR1 and CDR2: SGDLS, YYNGEE. The ends lost 4 bases at V and 5 bases at J; junction bases unmatched: 11. The CDR3 reads CASSPSGTAYTEAFF. The CDR3 nucleotides are TGTGCCAGCAGCCCCTCCGGGACAGCTTATACTGAAGCTTTCTTT.

The rearrangement uses TRBV5-1 and TRBJ1-1, with 9 nucleotides matching TRBD1. The CDR3 contains 14 residues. Losses at the gene ends were 4 bases for V and 4 bases for J; bases not matched to a gene: 5. The V gene's germline CDR1 is SGHRS and CDR2 YFSETQ. The CDR3: CASSETGGGTEAFF. The CDR3 DNA follows: TGCGCCAGCAGCGAAACAGGGGGCGGCACTGAAGCTTTCTTT.

The gene calls are TRBV5-8 and TRBJ2-3; D is possibly TRBD1 (6 bases). This CDR3 region has 14 residues. CDR1 SGHTS and CDR2 YDEGEE come from the germline V gene. Trimming took off 2 bases at V and 6 bases at J, with 13 bases between the two ends. The CDR3 reads CASSFRGRGDTQYF. In nucleotides, the CDR3 is TGTGCCAGCAGCTTCAGGGGCAGGGGTGATACGCAGTATTTT.

In this sample, this clone turned up once. The V gene is TRBV5-6, the J gene TRBJ1-1, with 7 bases fitting TRBD1. The CDR3 consists of 13 residues. The trim removed 4 bases at V and 5 bases at J, leaving 5 bases unmatched. Germline assignment: CDR1 SGHDT and CDR2 YYEEEE. The CDR3 loop reads CASSRGGRTEAFF. The CDR3 nucleotides are TGTGCCAGCAGCAGAGGGGGCCGAACTGAAGCTTTCTTT.

This rearrangement joins TRBV10-1 to TRBJ1-1; the D gene is possibly TRBD1 (5 bases). The CDR3 sequence is 14 residues long. Germline V gives CDR1 WNHNN, CDR2 SYGVQD (reference sequence). V was shortened by 0 bases and J by 4 bases, with 9 bases between the two germline ends. CDR3 sequence: CASSESDKITEAFF. In DNA, the CDR3 is TGCGCCAGCAGTGAGTCGGACAAAATCACTGAAGCTTTCTTT.